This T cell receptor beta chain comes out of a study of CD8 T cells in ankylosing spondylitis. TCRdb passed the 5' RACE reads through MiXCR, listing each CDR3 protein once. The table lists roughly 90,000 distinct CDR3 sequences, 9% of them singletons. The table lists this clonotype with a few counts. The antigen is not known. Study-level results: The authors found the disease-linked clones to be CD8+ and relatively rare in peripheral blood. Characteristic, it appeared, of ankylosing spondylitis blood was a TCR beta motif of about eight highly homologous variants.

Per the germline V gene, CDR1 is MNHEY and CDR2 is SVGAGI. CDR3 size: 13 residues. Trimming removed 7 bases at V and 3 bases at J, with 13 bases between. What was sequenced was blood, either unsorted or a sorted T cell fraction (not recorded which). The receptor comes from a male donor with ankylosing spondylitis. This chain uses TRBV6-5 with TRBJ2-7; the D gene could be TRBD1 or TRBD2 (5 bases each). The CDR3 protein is CASTSGPYYEQYV. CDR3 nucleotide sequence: TGTGCCAGCACTTCGGGACCGTACTACGAGCAGTACGTC.